Listed here is a single T cell receptor beta chain. Antigen: not known. One entry per CDR3 protein, called by TCRdb with MiXCR from the RACE reads. The data hold about 110,000 distinct CDR3 sequences, with approximately 9.9% observed a single time. Time point denoted: patch test 1, 2 weeks after DPC sensitization. Described treatment: therapeutic diphenylcyclopropenone sensitization with weekly scalp DPC. The CDR3 has 12 amino acids. The sample belongs to a study of human T cells and chemical hapten exposure. General study results and limits: The study found that DPC sensitization did not change TCRs above 1 in 1000 frequency.

Specimen: whole blood, collected in connection with sensitization to the hapten diphenylcyclopropenone (DPC). This chain joins TRBV12-2 and TRBJ1-1. TRBV12-2 is listed as a pseudogene. The sequence was obtained from a middle-aged woman with alopecia areata. Some clones in this sample may be carry-over from other donors' samples. CDR3 residues: CASRLAGCEAFF. CDR3 coding DNA: TGTGCAAGTCGCTTAGCGGGGTGTGAAGCTTTCTTT.